The sequence of this TCR beta chain was determined in a study of T cells after yellow fever vaccination. Each CDR3 protein is one row after TCRdb ran MiXCR on the 5' RACE reads. The profile shows 500,000 to 650,000 distinct CDR3 sequences, about a sixth of them singletons. The sequences come from PBMCs, collected about 5 days after the first yellow fever vaccination. This TCR derives from a man aged 18 to 29 who received the YFV17D yellow fever vaccine.

The CDR3 spells CASSPEPIGLNTEAFF. Written as DNA, the CDR3 is TGTGCCAGCTCACCAGAACCCATCGGGCTGAACACTGAAGCTTTCTTT. This rearrangement joins TRBV18 to TRBJ1-1; D is unclear. Per the germline V gene, CDR1 is KGHSH and CDR2 is LQKENI. The length of the CDR3 is 16 residues. The ends were cut back, 2 bases at V and 0 bases at J, with 13 bases in the middle.